The rows below give T cell receptor beta chains drawn from one sample of a study of CD8+CD57+ T cells in acquired aplastic anemia. One entry per CDR3 protein results from TCRdb running MiXCR on the reads. The sample shows approximately 200,000 distinct CDR3 sequences, around 59% of them seen only once. Material: sorted CD4+, CD8+, or CD8+CD57+ T cells (not recorded which) from PBMCs. The receptor set was obtained from a human donor in good health, serving as a control. Both conserved end residues are part of each CDR3. Fields, in order: clone size, D gene, V gene, J gene, CDR3 protein, CDR3 DNA. D genes are given only for firm matches. A clone size is listed for some rows: how often the clone was seen (once, few, many), or a class if it is expanded.

-	-	TRBV30	TRBJ1-2	CALELLPDPDSYGYTF	TGTGCCTTGGAGTTACTCCCAGATCCCGACAGTTATGGCTACACCTTC
-	-	TRBV15	TRBJ2-5	CATSRAYLGTQYF	TGTGCCACCAGCAGAGCTTACCTAGGGACCCAGTACTTC
-	TRBD2	TRBV10-3	TRBJ2-3	CAISSQTSGKADTQYF	TGTGCCATCAGCTCCCAGACTAGCGGGAAAGCAGATACGCAGTATTTT
-	-	TRBV7-7	TRBJ2-5	CASSLANVETQYF	TGTGCTAGCAGCTTAGCAAACGTAGAGACCCAGTACTTC
-	TRBD1	TRBV20-1	TRBJ1-2	CSARVIRWTGVGGYTF	TGCAGTGCTAGAGTAATCCGATGGACAGGGGTGGGTGGCTACACCTTC
many	-	TRBV19	TRBJ1-5	CASSRNQPQHF	TGTGCCAGTAGTCGGAATCAGCCCCAGCATTTT
once	-	TRBV5-1	TRBJ1-5	CASSLAGAEETQHF	TGCGCCAGCAGCTTGGCCGGTGCAGAAGAGACCCAGCATTTT
-	TRBD1	TRBV29-1	TRBJ1-1	CSWTGAGEAFF	TGCAGTTGGACAGGGGCTGGTGAAGCTTTCTTT
-	TRBD1	TRBV7-2	TRBJ1-1	CASSSLAAGGKDTEAFF	TGTGCCAGCAGTTCCCTAGCTGCAGGGGGTAAGGACACTGAAGCTTTCTTT
-	-	TRBV2	TRBJ2-3	CASTPRVGVNTDTQYF	TGTGCCAGCACTCCCAGGGTCGGGGTGAACACAGATACGCAGTATTTT
-	-	TRBV6-5	TRBJ1-1	CASSYKGGTEAFF	TGTGCCAGCAGTTACAAAGGGGGCACTGAAGCTTTCTTT
-	TRBD1	TRBV24-1	TRBJ1-5	CATSDSRQGSQPQHF	TGTGCCACCAGTGATTCTAGACAGGGAAGTCAGCCCCAGCATTTT
-	-	TRBV29-1	TRBJ2-5	CSAVAEIGGETQYF	TGCAGCGCAGTTGCGGAGATAGGGGGAGAGACCCAGTACTTC
-	TRBD2	TRBV7-6	TRBJ2-3	CASSLEAGGPTDTQYF	TGTGCCAGCAGCTTAGAGGCGGGGGGGCCCACAGATACGCAGTATTTT
many	TRBD2	TRBV19	TRBJ2-1	CASSITLAGVYNEQFF	TGTGCCAGTAGTATAACACTAGCGGGGGTCTACAATGAGCAGTTCTTC
-	-	TRBV2	TRBJ2-7	CASRDWTAYEQYF	TGTGCCAGCAGGGACTGGACAGCCTACGAGCAGTACTTC
many	-	TRBV7-9	TRBJ1-1	CASSSTAYTEAFF	TGTGCCAGCAGCTCGACAGCCTACACTGAAGCTTTCTTT
-	TRBD1	TRBV20-1	TRBJ1-1	CSATRTGEGTEAFF	TGCAGTGCTACCAGGACAGGGGAGGGCACTGAAGCTTTCTTT
-	TRBD2	TRBV19	TRBJ2-7	CASSSQASGGPPYEQYF	TGTGCCAGTAGTAGTCAAGCTAGCGGGGGGCCCCCCTACGAGCAGTACTTC
-	TRBD1	TRBV7-2	TRBJ2-6	CASSVRDRAGANVLTF	TGTGCCAGCAGCGTCCGGGACAGGGCTGGGGCCAACGTCCTGACTTTC
-	-	TRBV28	TRBJ1-2	CASSLGDYGYTF	TGTGCCAGCAGTTTAGGGGACTATGGCTACACCTTC
few	TRBD2	TRBV20-1	TRBJ2-7	CSARLAGVHEQYF	TGCAGTGCTAGATTAGCGGGGGTCCACGAGCAGTACTTC
once	-	TRBV7-3	TRBJ2-1	CASSLQVGSYNEQFF	TGTGCCAGCAGCTTACAGGTTGGCTCCTACAATGAGCAGTTCTTC
-	-	TRBV10-2	TRBJ2-7	CASSDRLGYEQYF	TGCGCCAGCAGTGATAGGCTAGGCTACGAGCAGTACTTC
-	TRBD1	TRBV20-1	TRBJ2-7	CSARPGQGEYEQYF	TGCAGTGCTAGACCGGGACAGGGAGAGTACGAGCAGTACTTC
-	TRBD1	TRBV7-2	TRBJ2-3	CASSLTGGFTDTQYF	TGTGCCAGCAGCCTGACAGGGGGCTTCACAGATACGCAGTATTTT
many	-	TRBV10-3	TRBJ1-3	CAISESDTPWGNTIYF	TGTGCCATCAGTGAGTCGGACACCCCGTGGGGAAACACCATATATTTT
-	-	TRBV20-1	TRBJ2-2	CSASTGRNGELFF	TGCAGTGCGTCGACAGGACGGAACGGGGAGCTGTTTTTT
few	-	TRBV5-1	TRBJ2-2	CASSYWTETGELFF	TGCGCCAGCAGCTATTGGACCGAGACCGGGGAGCTGTTTTTT
-	-	TRBV7-2	TRBJ2-5	CASSPGGGFTQETQYF	TGTGCCAGCAGCCCAGGTGGGGGTTTTACCCAAGAGACCCAGTACTTC
-	TRBD1	TRBV20-1	TRBJ2-7	CSARQTGGDFSYEQHF	TGCAGTGCTAGACAGACAGGGGGAGACTTCTCCTACGAGCAGCACTTC
many	-	TRBV5-8	TRBJ2-1	CASGVGSYNEQFF	TGTGCCAGTGGTGTTGGCTCCTACAATGAGCAGTTCTTC
-	TRBD1	TRBV20-1	TRBJ1-6	CGARDPGQDNSPLHF	TGCGGTGCTAGAGATCCGGGACAGGACAATTCACCCCTCCACTTT
-	TRBD1	TRBV2	TRBJ2-7	CASSDETGVSHEQYF	TGTGCCAGCAGTGACGAGACAGGGGTTTCCCACGAGCAGTACTTC
-	TRBD1	TRBV19	TRBJ1-5	CASRGGGQANQPQHF	TGTGCCAGTAGGGGGGGGGGACAGGCCAATCAGCCCCAGCATTTT
-	-	TRBV3-1	TRBJ2-7	CASSPLEGGRSRYEQYF	TGTGCCAGCAGCCCTCTTGAAGGTGGCAGGTCCCGCTACGAGCAGTACTTC
-	TRBD1	TRBV7-3	TRBJ2-5	CASSLTGQGQETQYF	TGTGCCAGCAGCTTAACAGGACAGGGGCAAGAGACCCAGTACTTC
many	TRBD1	TRBV5-1	TRBJ2-7	CASSLPTETGSEQYF	TGCGCCAGCAGCTTACCGACGGAGACAGGGAGTGAGCAGTACTTC
-	-	TRBV15	TRBJ1-2	CATSRARQVYGYTF	TGTGCCACCAGCAGAGCTAGGCAGGTCTATGGCTACACCTTC
-	-	TRBV29-1	TRBJ1-2	CSVWTTYGYTF	TGCAGCGTATGGACAACTTATGGCTACACCTTC
many	-	TRBV4-3	TRBJ1-3	CASSQEGSGNTIYF	TGCGCCAGCAGCCAAGAGGGGTCTGGAAACACCATATATTTT
-	-	TRBV7-3	TRBJ2-1	CASSPGRNEQFF	TGTGCCAGCAGCCCCGGGCGAAATGAGCAGTTCTTC
many	-	TRBV12-3/TRBV12-4	TRBJ2-1	CASSWGKTSSYNEQFF	TGTGCCAGCAGTTGGGGCAAGACCAGCTCCTACAATGAGCAGTTCTTC
-	TRBD1	TRBV20-1	TRBJ2-7	CSARGITGTGVSYEQYF	TGCAGTGCTAGAGGCATAACTGGGACAGGGGTCTCCTACGAGCAGTACTTC
many	TRBD1	TRBV6-2/TRBV6-3	TRBJ1-1	CASRDHTDRGNTEAFF	TGTGCCAGCAGGGATCACACGGACAGGGGGAACACTGAAGCTTTCTTT
-	-	TRBV20-1	TRBJ1-2	CSAVGRGDGYTF	TGCAGTGCTGTAGGACGGGGGGATGGCTACACCTTC
-	TRBD1	TRBV10-3	TRBJ1-2	CAISGTGSYGYTF	TGTGCCATCAGTGGGACAGGGAGCTATGGCTACACCTTC
once	TRBD1	TRBV19	TRBJ2-1	CASSEDRANTEQFF	TGTGCCAGTAGTGAGGACAGGGCGAACACTGAGCAGTTCTTC
-	-	TRBV10-2	TRBJ2-3	CASSEGSTQYF	TGCGCCAGCAGTGAGGGGAGTACGCAGTATTTT
-	-	TRBV4-1	TRBJ2-7	CASSQDPGRSSSYEQYF	TGCGCCAGCAGCCAAGACCCGGGCAGGTCCAGCTCCTACGAGCAGTACTTC
-	-	TRBV10-3	TRBJ2-5	CATGTGGTQYF	TGTGCCACTGGGACTGGCGGGACCCAGTACTTC
few	-	TRBV24-1	TRBJ2-4	CATSDTTGAGNIQYF	TGTGCCACCAGTGATACAACAGGTGCTGGAAACATTCAGTACTTC
-	-	TRBV10-2	TRBJ2-7	CASRQDIKSSYEQYF	TGTGCCAGCAGACAGGACATAAAAAGCTCCTACGAGCAGTACTTC
many	TRBD1	TRBV6-5	TRBJ2-7	CASSYRGGMVHEQYF	TGTGCCAGCAGTTACAGAGGGGGCATGGTCCACGAGCAGTACTTC
many	TRBD1	TRBV6-5	TRBJ1-2	CASSYTGTGGPPSGYTF	TGTGCCAGCAGTTACACCGGGACAGGGGGCCCTCCGAGTGGCTACACCTTC
once	-	TRBV9	TRBJ1-2	CASSVDGVDGYTF	TGTGCCAGCAGCGTGGATGGGGTGGATGGCTACACCTTC
many	TRBD1	TRBV6-5	TRBJ1-1	CASRGGTGGDTEAFF	TGTGCCAGTAGGGGGGGGACAGGGGGGGACACTGAAGCTTTCTTT
-	TRBD2	TRBV19	TRBJ2-1	CASSLALAGLRNEQFF	TGTGCCAGCAGCTTAGCCCTAGCGGGGCTGCGCAATGAGCAGTTCTTC
-	TRBD1	TRBV20-1	TRBJ1-4	CSARDKRDSNEKLFF	TGCAGTGCTAGAGATAAGAGGGACAGCAATGAAAAACTGTTTTTT
once	-	TRBV29-1	TRBJ1-2	CSAEGPGAAGYTF	TGCAGCGCTGAGGGACCCGGGGCCGCAGGCTACACCTTC